These 16 T cell receptor beta chains share one sample of origin, sequenced in a study of blood T cell repertoires in COVID-19. Some clones are missing from TCRdb's copy, which holds only in-frame ones; the method was immunoSEQ multiplex PCR. The table has roughly 260,000 clones, approximately 79% seen once. The sequenced material came from peripheral blood. These receptors were collected from a woman aged 40-49 years with active or convalescent COVID-19.

The J gene is TRBJ1-2, the V gene TRBV29-1; maybe TRBD1 (6 bases). Germline V gene data show CDR1 as SQVTM and CDR2 as ANQGSEA. The CDR3 runs 11 residues. V shed 7 bases and J shed 8 bases, with 14 bases lying between them. CDR3 amino acids: CSAWGRRGYTF. The CDR3, as DNA: TGCAGCGCCTGGGGGCGCAGGGGCTACACCTTC. The variable domain in full, with the rest retrieved from reference TRBV29-1 and TRBJ1-2, is SAVISQKPSRDICQRGTSLTIQCQVDSQVTMMFWYRQQPGQSLTLIATANQGSEATYESGFVIDKFPISRPNLTFSTLTVSNMSPEDSSIYLCSAWGRRGYTFGSGTRLTVV.

Concerning this clone itself: This specimen includes other DNA sequences encoding the same CDR3. This chain joins TRBV7-2 and TRBJ2-1; 8 nucleotides line up with TRBD2. The CDR3 spans 15 residues. Germline V gene sequence: CDR1 SGHTA, CDR2 FQGNSA. V lost 1 base to trimming and J lost 5 bases; unmatched junction nucleotides: 4. Here the CDR3 DNA reads TGTGCCAGCAGCTTAGGCCTAGCGGGCAACAATGAGCAGTTCTTC. Its protein is CASSLGLAGNNEQFF.

This rearrangement joins TRBV14 to TRBJ1-5; the match to TRBD1 covers 8 bases. This CDR3 spans 16 amino acids. Trimming took 6 bases from V and 6 from J; bases not matched to a gene: 13. CDR1 and CDR2 from the germline V gene are SGHDN and FVKESK. For the CDR3, the DNA is TGTGCCAGCAGTCGCCAGGGGGCGAGGCTCCTTCAGCCCCAGCATTTT. It specifies CASSRQGARLLQPQHF.

V gene TRBV6-1 combines with J gene TRBJ2-7; the D is unclear. CDR1 is MNHNS and CDR2 is SASEGT in the germline V gene. The V end was cut by 0 bases, the J end by 2 bases, with 5 bases between. The CDR3 runs 13 residues. The CDR3 sequence is CASSEASPYEQYV. CDR3 nucleotides: TGTGCCAGCAGTGAAGCCAGTCCCTACGAGCAGTACGTC.

This clone was counted a few times. The genes are TRBV5-4 and TRBJ1-2; the D gene is possibly TRBD1 (5 bases). The V gene lost 4 bases and the J gene lost 8 bases, with 12 bases spanning the gap. This CDR3 has 12 residues. Germline CDR1 SGHNT, CDR2 YYREEE (reference sequence). CDR3 coding DNA: TGTGCCAGCAGCCCAGGCAGGGAAGGCTACACCTTC. Its protein is CASSPGREGYTF.

This chain uses TRBV7-6 with TRBJ1-4, with TRBD1 matching 10 bases. Germline V gene lookup returns CDR1 SGHVS and CDR2 FNYEAQ. The CDR3 loop spans 15 amino acids. The V and J ends lost 4 bases and 8 bases, in that order; junction bases with no gene match: 7. The CDR3: CASSSWTGGSEKLFF. CDR3 coding DNA: TGTGCCAGCAGCTCGTGGACAGGGGGATCGGAAAAACTGTTTTTT.

This chain connects TRBV19 to TRBJ2-7; D ambiguous. The V gene lost 3 bases and the J gene lost 0 bases, with 9 bases spanning the gap. Looked up from germline, CDR1 is LNHDA and CDR2 is SQIVND (reference sequence). The CDR3 loop spans 14 amino acids. CDR3 loop: CASSMQSDSYEQYF. CDR3 nucleotides: TGTGCCAGTAGTATGCAGTCAGACTCCTACGAGCAGTACTTC.

This chain connects TRBV7-3 to TRBJ1-5; 9 bases map to TRBD1. The CDR3 runs 16 residues. CDR1 is SGHTA, CDR2 FQGTGA, per germline. The V segment lost 5 bases and the J segment 6 bases; nucleotides outside the gene matches: 11. CDR3: CASSRRMDRGFQPQHF. CDR3 in DNA: TGTGCCAGCAGCCGGAGGATGGACAGGGGATTTCAGCCCCAGCATTTT.

The chain combines TRBV9 with TRBJ2-3, with D tentatively TRBD2 (5 bases). Germline CDR1 SGDLS, CDR2 YYNGEE. V was trimmed by 1 base and J by 1 base, leaving 10 bases between them. The CDR3 contains 15 residues. For the CDR3, the DNA is TGTGCCAGCAGCGTAAGAGGTAGCGGCACAGATACGCAGTATTTT. Translation: CASSVRGSGTDTQYF.

This clone was observed a single time. The chain has TRBV7-6 and TRBJ2-5; D gene unclear. Trimming pared 5 bases from V and 4 bases from J, leaving 20 bases between. Per germline, CDR1 SGHVS and CDR2 FNYEAQ. This CDR3 spans 16 amino acids. CDR3 bases: TGTGCCAGCAGCGCGACCACCAGGCACTTAGGAGAGACCCAGTACTTC. This encodes CASSATTRHLGETQYF.

The V and J genes are TRBV10-3 and TRBJ2-3; D perhaps matches TRBD1 (5 bases). Germline V gene data show CDR1 as ENHRY and CDR2 as SYGVKD. The CDR3 runs to 13 residues. Trimming took off 4 bases at V and 4 bases at J, with 9 bases between the two ends. CDR3 nucleotides: TGTGCCATCAGTGGTGGCAGGGCAGATACGCAGTATTTT. It translates to CAISGGRADTQYF.

This chain links TRBV3-1 (or the pseudogene TRBV3-2) with TRBJ1-4; TRBD1 agrees at 7 bases. Trimming removed 2 bases from V and 4 bases from J; junction bases left unmatched: 4. Germline V gene lookup returns CDR1 LGHDT and CDR2 YNNKEL (reference sequence). The CDR3 extends over 15 amino acids. CDR3 DNA: TGTGCCAGCAGCCAAAACAGGGGTAGTAATGAAAAACTGTTTTTT. This translates into CASSQNRGSNEKLFF.

The rearrangement uses TRBV29-1 and TRBJ1-1; D not resolved. The CDR3 runs to 13 residues. Germline CDR1 SQVTM, CDR2 ANQGSEA. The V end lost 5 bases, the J end lost 7 bases, and 17 bases lay between the germline ends. CDR3 protein: CSVQATFGFEAFF. For the CDR3, the DNA is TGCAGCGTTCAAGCTACTTTCGGGTTTGAAGCTTTCTTT. The whole variable domain, filled in from reference TRBV29-1 and TRBJ1-1, reads SAVISQKPSRDICQRGTSLTIQCQVDSQVTMMFWYRQQPGQSLTLIATANQGSEATYESGFVIDKFPISRPNLTFSTLTVSNMSPEDSSIYLCSVQATFGFEAFFGQGTRLTVV.

The V call is TRBV7-9, the J call TRBJ1-2; D is possibly TRBD1 (5 bases). CDR1 SEHNR and CDR2 FQNEAQ come from the germline V gene (reference sequence). Between the trimmed V and J ends, which lost 5 bases and 1 base, there was a span of 11 bases. The CDR3 covers 14 residues. In DNA form, the CDR3 reads TGTGCCAGCAGCCCCAGGGCCAATAACTATGGCTACACCTTC. Translated: CASSPRANNYGYTF.

The CDR3: CASSAGDSYSPLHF. The CDR3 nucleotides read TGTGCCAGCAGCGCCGGGGATTCTTATTCACCCCTCCACTTT. The chain combines TRBV7-2 with TRBJ1-6; D is undetermined. The length of the CDR3 is 14 residues. Trimming took 5 bases from V and 8 from J, leaving 13 bases between them. Germline CDR1 and CDR2: SGHTA and FQGNSA.

This chain links TRBV18 with TRBJ1-2, with 7 positions matching TRBD1. Trimming removed 4 bases from V and 4 bases from J; junction bases left unmatched: 9. Germline V gene sequence: CDR1 KGHSH, CDR2 LQKENI. CDR3 size: 15 residues. Here the CDR3 DNA reads TGTGCCAGCTCACTTCAGACAGGGACGATCTATGGCTACACCTTC. It encodes CASSLQTGTIYGYTF.